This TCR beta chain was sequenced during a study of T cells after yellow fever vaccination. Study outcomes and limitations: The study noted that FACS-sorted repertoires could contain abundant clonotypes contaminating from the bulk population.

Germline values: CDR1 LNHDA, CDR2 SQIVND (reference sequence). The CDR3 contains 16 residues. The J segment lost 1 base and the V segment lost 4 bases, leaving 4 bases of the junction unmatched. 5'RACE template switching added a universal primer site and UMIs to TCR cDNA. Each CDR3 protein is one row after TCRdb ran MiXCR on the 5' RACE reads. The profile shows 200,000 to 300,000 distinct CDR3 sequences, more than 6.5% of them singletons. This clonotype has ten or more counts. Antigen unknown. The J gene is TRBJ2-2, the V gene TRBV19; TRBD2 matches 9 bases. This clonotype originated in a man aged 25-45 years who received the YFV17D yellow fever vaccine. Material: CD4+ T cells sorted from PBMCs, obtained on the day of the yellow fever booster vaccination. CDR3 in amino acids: CASSTSGDKNTGELFF. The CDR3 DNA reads TGTGCCAGTAGTACTAGCGGGGATAAGAACACCGGGGAGCTGTTTTTT. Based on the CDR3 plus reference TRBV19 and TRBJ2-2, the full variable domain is DGGITQSPKYLFRKEGQNVTLSCEQNLNHDAMYWYRQDPGQGLRLIYYSQIVNDFQKGDIAEGYSVSREKKESFPLTVTSAQKNPTAFYLCASSTSGDKNTGELFFGEGSRLTVL.